The 12 T cell receptor beta chains below come from one sample, sequenced in a study of PD-1 blockade in classical Hodgkin lymphoma (dated by TCRdb to 2018 to 2020). The library relied on the immunoSEQ multiplex PCR assay. What TCRdb holds here is the immuneACCESS table cut down to in-frame rearrangements. Part of the clones is not present; checked against another copy, under half of the missing clones reflect an unresolved V gene, and the others are unexplained. The sample data list 9,000 to 10,000 clones, and 92% of these were observed just once. Of the sample, 13% to 15% falls within the top ten clones. The time point label, read with the paper, signifies: cycle 1 day 1 (C1D1), immediately before nivolumab initiation. Relapse after autologous stem cell transplantation had occurred in all trial patients, and cohorts A, B and C were distinguished by prior brentuximab vedotin exposure. The material was peripheral blood mononuclear cells (PBMCs), obtained at baseline. The receptors come from a human donor with classical Hodgkin lymphoma.

This clone was detected a few times. The chain links TRBV6-4 to TRBJ1-5; 8 bases align to TRBD1. Losses at the gene ends were 3 bases for V and 6 bases for J; bases not matched to a gene: 7. Germline V gene data show CDR1 as MRHNA and CDR2 as SNTAGT. CDR3 size: 15 residues. The CDR3 protein is CASSESGGEGQPQHF. Written as DNA, the CDR3 is TGTGCCAGCAGTGAATCAGGGGGCGAGGGTCAGCCCCAGCATTTT.

The V call is TRBV4-3, the J call TRBJ2-7; 7 bases line up with TRBD2. V gave up 1 base and J gave up 3 bases; unmatched junction bases: 6. The CDR3 consists of 15 residues. Germline loops: CDR1 LGHNA, CDR2 YSLEER. The CDR3 DNA sequence: TGCGCCAGCAGCCAAGGTTTAGGACTAGTCTACGAGCAGTACTTC. It codes for CASSQGLGLVYEQYF.

The rearrangement joins TRBV9 to TRBJ2-3; 10 bases map to TRBD1. Germline V gene lookup returns CDR1 SGDLS and CDR2 YYNGEE. The CDR3 is 17 residues long. V trimming: 0 bases; J trimming: 1 base; junction bases outside the gene matches: 5. The CDR3 loop is CASSVAIGQGGTDTQYF. In DNA, the CDR3 is TGTGCCAGCAGCGTAGCGATCGGACAGGGGGGCACAGATACGCAGTATTTT.

The gene calls are TRBV7-6 and TRBJ2-7, with a possible D match to TRBD2 (6 bases). The germline gives CDR1 SGHVS, CDR2 FNYEAQ. CDR3 length: 15 amino acids. V dropped 1 base and J dropped 4 bases, with 14 bases sitting between them. The CDR3 DNA sequence: TGTGCCAGCAGCTTAGGTTGGGAGGAGGGGTACGAGCAGTACTTC. It is translated as CASSLGWEEGYEQYF.

The chain joins TRBV18 to TRBJ2-1; 8 nucleotides match TRBD1. Germline V gene sequence: CDR1 KGHSH, CDR2 LQKENI. The CDR3 is made up of 15 amino acids. V dropped 6 bases and J dropped 7; count of bases not matched to a gene: 11. The CDR3 region has the DNA TGTGCCAGCTCCCCAGGGACAGGCGGAGGGAATGAGCAGTTCTTC. Encoded protein: CASSPGTGGGNEQFF.

This clone was recorded once. The rearrangement links TRBV18 to TRBJ2-1, with 10 nucleotides matching TRBD2. Looked up from germline, CDR1 is KGHSH and CDR2 is LQKENI. V trimming: 4 bases; J trimming: 5 bases; junction bases outside the gene matches: 8. This CDR3 contains 16 residues. This CDR3 is CASSLGSSGRDNEQFF. The CDR3, as DNA: TGTGCCAGCTCACTGGGTTCTAGCGGGAGAGACAATGAGCAGTTCTTC.

The gene calls are TRBV5-1 and TRBJ2-1, with 12 bases identical to TRBD2. The germline gives CDR1 SGHRS, CDR2 YFSETQ. The trim removed 0 bases at V and 0 bases at J, leaving 4 bases unmatched. CDR3 length: 18 residues. CDR3 bases: TGCGCCAGCAGCTTGGAAACTAGCGGGGGGAGCTCCTACAATGAGCAGTTCTTC. It is translated as CASSLETSGGSSYNEQFF.

The rearrangement links TRBV5-8 to TRBJ1-2, with D possibly matching TRBD1 (5 bases). This CDR3 has 17 amino acids. The germline V gene encodes CDR1 SGHTS and CDR2 YDEGEE. V shed 5 bases and J shed 4 bases, with 24 bases lying between them. The CDR3 DNA sequence: TGTGCCAGCAGGAACCGGGACCGCTACGGTAGGGGCTATGGCTACACCTTC. Protein product: CASRNRDRYGRGYGYTF.

This rearrangement joins TRBV10-2 to TRBJ2-5, with 8 nucleotides matching TRBD2. The germline gives CDR1 WSHSY, CDR2 SAAADI. The CDR3 is made up of 15 amino acids. Trimming took 4 bases from V and 0 from J; bases not matched to a gene: 4. As DNA, the CDR3 is TGCGCCAGCAGTGTGGCTAGCGGGTACCAAGAGACCCAGTACTTC. This sequence encodes CASSVASGYQETQYF.

This sequence joins TRBV5-6 and TRBJ2-3, with D possibly matching TRBD1 (5 bases). Germline values: CDR1 SGHDT, CDR2 YYEEEE. The ends were cut back, 1 base at V and 8 bases at J, with 5 bases in the middle. The CDR3 has 11 amino acids. The CDR3 DNA reads TGTGCCAGCAGCTTGAGGGGTACGCAGTATTTT. The encoded protein is CASSLRGTQYF.

The V gene is TRBV5-1, the J gene TRBJ1-6, with D tentatively TRBD1 (5 bases). The germline V gene encodes CDR1 SGHRS and CDR2 YFSETQ. The CDR3 extends over 16 amino acids. V shed 0 bases and J shed 5 bases, with 12 bases lying between them. DNA of the CDR3: TGCGCCAGCAGCTTGGATGGGCAGGGAAATAATTCACCCCTCCACTTT. This codes for CASSLDGQGNNSPLHF.

This clone was observed a single time. The chain employs TRBV11-1 and TRBJ1-2; TRBD1 matches at 7 bases. This CDR3 has 14 amino acids. Trimming took 5 bases from V and 7 from J; bases not matched to a gene: 10. Germline V gene lookup returns CDR1 SGHAT and CDR2 FQDESV (reference sequence). CDR3 in amino acids: CASSAFTGVPGYTF. The DNA for the CDR3 is TGTGCCAGCAGCGCTTTCACAGGGGTCCCTGGCTACACCTTC.